Listed here are 8 T cell receptor beta chains from one sample, sequenced in a study of CD8+ T cells in alopecia areata listed by TCRdb under 2018. Reading the label with the study, this specimen's time point is: baseline before oral tofacitinib. Lesional scalp punch biopsies and peripheral blood were obtained from alopecia areata patients. Receptor libraries were prepared by the immunoSEQ multiplex PCR assay. To provide template for TCR sequencing, every sample had RNA extracted and reverse transcribed into cDNA. The table was pulled from immuneACCESS by TCRdb, which kept in-frame rearrangements only. Such tables lose some clones; where checked, under half of the loss comes from unresolved V genes, and the rest has no known cause. The sample table contains fewer than 8,000 clones; only one count was recorded for 55% of them. The ten largest make up around 13% of the sample. The sample here was skin, taken at week 0. The receptors shown here come from a human donor with alopecia areata.

V usage is TRBV5-1 and J usage is TRBJ1-5; 8 positions agree with TRBD1. The CDR3 has 15 residues. Germline V CDR1 and CDR2: SGHRS, YFSETQ. J was trimmed by 0 bases and V by 3 bases; bases with no gene match: 2. The CDR3 nucleotides are TGCGCCAGCAGCTCGACAGGGGATAGCAATCAGCCCCAGCATTTT. It encodes CASSSTGDSNQPQHF.

V is TRBV6-5 and J is TRBJ2-1; D is possibly TRBD1 or TRBD2 (5 bases each). CDR3 length equals 15 residues. Per the germline V gene, CDR1 is MNHEY and CDR2 is SVGAGI. V was pared by 10 bases and J by 0 bases, with 16 bases between. In DNA, the CDR3 is TGTGCCACCTCCCTGGACGGGGCCTCCTACAATGAGCAGTTCTTC. This encodes CATSLDGASYNEQFF.

This clone was observed once. The junction differs from germline at one of its ends, possibly a read error. The V call is TRBV4-1, the J call TRBJ2-7; the D gene is possibly TRBD1 (5 bases). This CDR3 is built from 13 residues. Germline CDR1 reads MGHRA; CDR2 reads YSYEKL. The CDR3 nucleotides are TGCGCCAGCAGCCCCGTTTTAGGGGTTCGTCTGAACTTC. Protein: CASSPVLGVRLNF.

The chain couples TRBV18 to TRBJ1-5, with TRBD1 as a possible D gene (6 bases). Between the trimmed V and J ends, which lost 3 bases and 8 bases, there was a span of 14 bases. The CDR3 runs 14 residues. Germline V gives CDR1 KGHSH, CDR2 LQKENI. CDR3: CASSPGAIPEPQHF. The CDR3 region has the DNA TGTGCCAGCTCACCGGGGGCGATACCCGAGCCCCAGCATTTT.

This rearrangement joins TRBV13 to TRBJ2-1; 10 bases map to TRBD1. Germline V lookup: CDR1 PRHDT, CDR2 FYEKMQ (reference sequence). The CDR3 loop spans 20 amino acids. After removal of 4 bases from V and 5 bases from J, the junction contained 20 bases not matched to a gene. CDR3 residues: CASSSTGTGASVRLDNEQFF. CDR3 DNA: TGTGCCAGCAGCTCAACCGGGACAGGGGCCAGTGTTAGGCTTGACAATGAGCAGTTCTTC. Drawing the rest from reference TRBV13 and TRBJ2-1, the complete variable domain is AAGVIQSPRHLIKEKRETATLKCYPIPRHDTVYWYQQGPGQDPQFLISFYEKMQSDKGSIPDRFSAQQFSDYHSELNMSSLELGDSALYFCASSSTGTGASVRLDNEQFFGPGTRLTVL.

The J gene is TRBJ1-5, the V gene TRBV6-5, with D uncertain. This CDR3 region has 14 residues. V was pared by 5 bases and J by 3 bases, with 11 bases between. Germline assignment: CDR1 MNHEY and CDR2 SVGAGI. CDR3 sequence (DNA): TGTGCCAGCAGTGTAGGGATACTCAATCAGCCCCAGCATTTT. It encodes CASSVGILNQPQHF.

The rearrangement joins TRBV28 to TRBJ2-7; the match to TRBD2 covers 11 bases. The CDR3 is made up of 14 amino acids. The J segment lost 1 base and the V segment lost 7 bases, leaving 3 bases of the junction unmatched. Germline-derived CDR1 and CDR2 are MDHEN and SYDVKM. In DNA, the CDR3 is TGTGCCAGCATAGCGGGAGGGCCTTCCTACGAGCAGTACTTC. As protein: CASIAGGPSYEQYF.

The chain combines TRBV6-5 with TRBJ1-3; tentative D call: TRBD1 (6 bases). Trimming stripped 10 bases from V and 9 bases from J, with 13 bases between. The V gene's germline CDR1 is MNHEY and CDR2 SVGAGI. The CDR3 runs to 11 residues. CDR3 sequence: CATSAGATIYF. CDR3 coding DNA: TGTGCCACTTCCGCGGGGGCCACCATATATTTT.